The 29 T cell receptor beta chains below come from one sample, sequenced in a study of blood T cell repertoires in COVID-19. Libraries were prepared by immunoSEQ multiplex PCR; TCRdb keeps only in-frame clonotypes and omits some of them. The sample yields some 48,000 clones, around 80% seen once. Sequencing input: peripheral blood. Receptor source: a human donor in a cohort sampled during active COVID-19.

V usage is TRBV5-1 and J usage is TRBJ2-5; weak D call: TRBD2 (6 bases). The germline V gene has CDR1 SGHRS and CDR2 YFSETQ. CDR3 length: 15 residues. V lost 0 bases and J lost 9, with 18 bases in between. The CDR3 nucleotides are TGCGCCAGCAGCTTGGGCGGGACTTCTCGGATGGCCCAGTACTTC. This gives the protein CASSLGGTSRMAQYF.

The CDR3 loop is CASSLPKGVEGLAGELFF. CDR3 nucleotide sequence: TGTGCCAGCAGCTTGCCAAAGGGGGTTGAGGGATTGGCCGGGGAGCTGTTTTTT. V is TRBV5-5 and J is TRBJ2-2, with D perhaps TRBD1 (6 bases). V was trimmed by 1 base and J by 6 bases, leaving 22 bases between them. The CDR3 covers 18 residues. CDR1 SGHKS and CDR2 YYEKEE come from the germline V gene (reference sequence).

This clone has a single count. V and J are TRBV28 and TRBJ1-5, with a possible D match to TRBD1 (5 bases). Trimming took 3 bases from V and 5 from J, leaving 11 bases between them. The CDR3 has 14 amino acids. Germline assignment: CDR1 MDHEN and CDR2 SYDVKM. The CDR3 is CASSLADKDQPQHF. The DNA of the CDR3 is TGTGCCAGCAGTTTGGCGGACAAGGATCAGCCCCAGCATTTT.

The chain links TRBV5-1 to TRBJ2-7; D is possibly TRBD2 (5 bases). V lost 0 bases, J lost 0 bases, and 10 bases lay in between. The CDR3 runs to 15 residues. The germline CDR1 and CDR2 sequences are SGHRS and YFSETQ. CDR3 protein: CASSLASLTSYEQYF. Written as DNA, the CDR3 is TGCGCCAGCAGCTTGGCTAGCCTGACCTCCTACGAGCAGTACTTC.

The rearrangement uses TRBV30 and TRBJ1-6; 8 nucleotides align to TRBD1. The CDR3 length is 15 residues. The J segment lost 8 bases and the V segment lost 2 bases, leaving 8 bases of the junction unmatched. Per germline, CDR1 GTSNPN and CDR2 SVGIG (reference sequence). As DNA, the CDR3 is TGTGCCTGGAGTTTGGCAGGGGGCAGATATTCACCCCTCCACTTT. Translating it yields CAWSLAGGRYSPLHF.

This sequence joins TRBV24-1 and TRBJ2-5; D gene ambiguous. The CDR3 loop spans 13 amino acids. The germline gives CDR1 KGHDR, CDR2 SFDVKD. V was shortened by 1 base and J by 5 bases, with 7 bases between the two germline ends. In DNA, the CDR3 is TGTGCCACCAGTGATTTTACTATGGAGACCCAGTACTTC. This gives the protein CATSDFTMETQYF.

V usage is TRBV4-1 and J usage is TRBJ2-7, with 9 bases matching TRBD1. J lost 3 bases, V lost 3 bases, and 9 bases had no gene match. The CDR3 covers 16 residues. The germline V gene has CDR1 MGHRA and CDR2 YSYEKL. CDR3 loop: CASSQGGTGSGYEQYV. DNA for the CDR3: TGCGCCAGCAGCCAGGGCGGGACAGGGTCCGGCTACGAGCAGTACGTC.

This clone was found a few times. The chain recombines TRBV13 with TRBJ2-1; possibly TRBD2 for D (6 bases). Trimming cost V 5 bases and J 2 bases, with 22 bases left between them. Germline V gene sequence: CDR1 PRHDT, CDR2 FYEKMQ (reference sequence). The CDR3 runs to 18 residues. CDR3 DNA: TGTGCCAGCAGCCCCATAGGGGAAGGGAGGTGGGCCTACAATGAGCAGTTCTTC. Translating gives CASSPIGEGRWAYNEQFF. The full variable domain, rest sourced from reference TRBV13 and TRBJ2-1, is AAGVIQSPRHLIKEKRETATLKCYPIPRHDTVYWYQQGPGQDPQFLISFYEKMQSDKGSIPDRFSAQQFSDYHSELNMSSLELGDSALYFCASSPIGEGRWAYNEQFFGPGTRLTVL.

This sequence joins TRBV10-1 and TRBJ1-4; 7 bases line up with TRBD1. This CDR3 region has 13 residues. Trimming at V came to 6 bases and at J to 8 bases, leaving 6 bases not matched to a gene. Germline lookup yields CDR1 WNHNN and CDR2 SYGVQD (reference sequence). The CDR3 nucleotides read TGCGCCAGCAGACAGGGGCCGGGGGAAAAACTGTTTTTT. Amino acid sequence: CASRQGPGEKLFF.

This clone appeared once. The chain is built from TRBV3-1 (or the pseudogene TRBV3-2) and TRBJ2-3; 11 bases line up with TRBD2. The V gene end was trimmed by 2 bases and the J gene end by 3 bases; junction bases not matched to a gene: 1. The CDR3 sequence is 15 residues long. Germline CDR1 and CDR2: LGHDT and YNNKEL (reference sequence). The chain's CDR3 is CASSQLAGGTDTQYF. CDR3 sequence (DNA): TGTGCCAGCAGCCAACTAGCGGGGGGTACAGATACGCAGTATTTT.

V usage is TRBV6-2 or TRBV6-3 and J usage is TRBJ2-7, with D possibly being TRBD2 (7 bases). Germline values: CDR1 MNHEY, CDR2 SVGEGT. Trimming took 2 bases from V and 3 from J, leaving 14 bases between them. The CDR3 has 15 residues. The CDR3 DNA reads as TGTGCCAGCAGTTACCTTAGGGGGGGATTCTACGAGCAGTACTTC. Its protein is CASSYLRGGFYEQYF.

The gene calls are TRBV28 and TRBJ2-6, with 8 bases aligning to TRBD1. Germline loops: CDR1 MDHEN, CDR2 SYDVKM. With 4 bases clipped from V and 2 bases from J, the junction kept 7 bases outside the gene matches. The CDR3 totals 17 residues. CDR3 nucleotides: TGTGCCAGCAGTTCAAACAGGGGGAGAGCTGGGGCCAACGTCCTGACTTTC. This codes for CASSSNRGRAGANVLTF.

This clone has more than one count but fewer than ten. The chain carries TRBV11-2 and TRBJ2-3, with 15 positions matching TRBD2. The ends lost 5 bases at V and 4 bases at J; junction bases unmatched: 13. This CDR3 comprises 19 residues. The germline V gene encodes CDR1 SGHAT and CDR2 FQNNGV. In nucleotides, the CDR3 is TGTGCCAGCAGCAAAGGGACTAGCGGGGGGAGGGCAGAGGCAGATACGCAGTATTTT. Its translation: CASSKGTSGGRAEADTQYF.

Only a few counts were recorded for this clone. The gene calls are TRBV5-1 and TRBJ2-7; D may be TRBD2 (5 bases). The V gene's germline CDR1 is SGHRS and CDR2 YFSETQ. The CDR3 loop spans 13 amino acids. The V and J ends lost 2 bases and 5 bases respectively, with 11 bases between them. The DNA of the CDR3 is TGCGCCAGCAGCTTTCGGGGAGACGACGAGCAGTACTTC. Translated, it gives CASSFRGDDEQYF.

This clone was recorded a few times. This sequence joins TRBV4-1 and TRBJ2-5; TRBD2 agrees at 12 bases. This CDR3 has 15 amino acids. After removal of 4 bases from V and 2 bases from J, the junction contained 2 bases not matched to a gene. Germline values: CDR1 MGHRA, CDR2 YSYEKL. CDR3 coding DNA: TGCGCCAGCAGCCTACTAGCGGGGGGACAAGAGACCCAGTACTTC. This sequence encodes CASSLLAGGQETQYF.

V gene TRBV5-1 combines with J gene TRBJ2-1, with a possible D match to TRBD1 (6 bases). Per germline, CDR1 SGHRS and CDR2 YFSETQ. V was cut by 3 bases and J by 13 bases, with 23 bases left in between. This CDR3 is 15 amino acids long. CDR3 in DNA: TGCGCCAGCAGCTCGACCCCGGGACACTCTGCGAACCAGTTCTTC. Translated, it gives CASSSTPGHSANQFF.

This clone was seen more than once but under ten times. The CDR3 DNA sequence: TGTGCCAGCAGCGTCGGGACAGGGTGGGGAGATACGCAGTATTTT. It translates to CASSVGTGWGDTQYF. The rearrangement uses TRBV7-9 and TRBJ2-3; 9 bases line up with TRBD1. This CDR3 has 15 residues. Germline CDR1 SEHNR, CDR2 FQNEAQ (reference sequence). V lost 5 bases to trimming and J lost 5 bases; unmatched junction nucleotides: 8.

This chain uses TRBV6-5 with TRBJ2-1, with 8 bases fitting TRBD2. Trimming removed 6 bases from V and 4 bases from J; junction bases left unmatched: 8. The germline CDR1 and CDR2 sequences are MNHEY and SVGAGI. The CDR3 is 15 amino acids. The CDR3 region is CASRPLAGGYNEQFF. CDR3 DNA: TGTGCCAGCAGACCGCTAGCGGGTGGGTACAATGAGCAGTTCTTC.

The CDR3 DNA sequence: TGCAGCGTTGAAGGTGGCGGAAACACCATATATTTT. Residues: CSVEGGGNTIYF. V is TRBV29-1 and J is TRBJ1-3; D remains ambiguous. V was cut by 1 base and J by 4 bases, with 5 bases left in between. Germline lookup yields CDR1 SQVTM and CDR2 ANQGSEA. The CDR3 spans 12 residues.

V gene TRBV5-1 combines with J gene TRBJ2-5, with D perhaps TRBD1 (6 bases). There are 16 residues in the CDR3. The V end lost 1 base, the J end lost 5 bases, and 18 bases lay between the germline ends. Germline lookup yields CDR1 SGHRS and CDR2 YFSETQ. Here the CDR3 DNA reads TGCGCCAGCAGCTTGCTCGGGGCAGGGGTTGGGGAGACCCAGTACTTC. This encodes CASSLLGAGVGETQYF. Using reference TRBV5-1 and TRBJ2-5 for the parts outside the CDR3, the full variable domain is KAGVTQTPRYLIKTRGQQVTLSCSPISGHRSVSWYQQTPGQGLQFLFEYFSETQRNKGNFPGRFSGRQFSNSRSEMNVSTLELGDSALYLCASSLLGAGVGETQYFGPGTRLLVL.

The chain links TRBV29-1 to TRBJ1-2; 10 bases agree with TRBD1. The trim removed 1 base at V and 5 bases at J, leaving 7 bases unmatched. The germline V gene has CDR1 SQVTM and CDR2 ANQGSEA. The CDR3 is 15 residues long. The CDR3: CSVEVPDRGNYGYTF. The CDR3 nucleotides read TGCAGCGTTGAAGTCCCGGACAGGGGGAATTATGGCTACACCTTC.

This chain links TRBV6-6 with TRBJ2-6; D ambiguous. This CDR3 is 14 amino acids long. V was trimmed by 6 bases and J by 6 bases, leaving 12 bases between them. Looked up from germline, CDR1 is MNHNY and CDR2 is SVGAGI (reference sequence). CDR3 amino acids: CASSRPQEANVLTF. The DNA for the CDR3 is TGTGCCAGCAGCCGACCGCAGGAGGCCAACGTCCTGACTTTC.

The chain uses TRBV19 and TRBJ2-7; a weak D match, TRBD1 (6 bases). The germline V gene encodes CDR1 LNHDA and CDR2 SQIVND (reference sequence). V lost 8 bases and J 6 bases, leaving 20 bases between the germline ends. CDR3 length equals 14 residues. The CDR3 here is CASSGTPTLGEQYF. In DNA, the CDR3 is TGTGCCAGTTCGGGGACACCGACTTTGGGCGAGCAGTACTTC.

The sample holds many counts of this clone. The V gene is TRBV24-1, the J gene TRBJ2-2, with D maybe TRBD1 (6 bases). The germline V gene has CDR1 KGHDR and CDR2 SFDVKD. The CDR3 sequence is 14 residues long. Trimming removed 6 bases at V and 4 bases at J, with 11 bases between. The CDR3 loop reads CATSRRGFTGELFF. The DNA of the CDR3 is TGTGCCACCAGTCGAAGGGGGTTCACCGGGGAGCTGTTTTTT.

The chain combines TRBV9 with TRBJ2-1; the match to TRBD2 covers 12 bases. The CDR3 sequence is 16 residues long. The germline V gene encodes CDR1 SGDLS and CDR2 YYNGEE. Trimming removed 0 bases from V and 6 bases from J; junction bases left unmatched: 4. CDR3 sequence reads: CASSVVRLAGANEQFF. The CDR3 DNA reads as TGTGCCAGCAGCGTAGTTCGACTAGCGGGGGCCAATGAGCAGTTCTTC.

The V gene is TRBV6-6, the J gene TRBJ1-2, with D possibly TRBD1 on 5 matching bases. V shed 2 bases and J shed 2 bases, with 6 bases lying between them. The CDR3 covers 13 residues. CDR1 MNHNY and CDR2 SVGAGI come from the germline V gene (reference sequence). DNA for the CDR3: TGTGCCAGCAGTTACGCAGGGAACTATGGCTACACCTTC. This codes for CASSYAGNYGYTF.

This clone was counted a few times. This rearrangement joins TRBV19 to TRBJ1-5; D perhaps matches TRBD1 (5 bases). CDR1 LNHDA and CDR2 SQIVND come from the germline V gene (reference sequence). Trimming shortened V by 6 bases and J by 3 bases, and 24 bases separated the two germline ends. The CDR3 runs 18 residues. CDR3 amino acids: CASRPGLQASFSNQPQHF. The CDR3, as DNA: TGTGCCAGTAGGCCGGGACTTCAAGCGAGTTTTTCCAATCAGCCCCAGCATTTT.

This clone has only a few counts. This sequence joins TRBV19 and TRBJ1-4; 7 positions match TRBD1. Germline V gives CDR1 LNHDA, CDR2 SQIVND (reference sequence). The CDR3 sequence is 12 residues long. V lost 5 bases to trimming and J lost 8 bases; unmatched junction nucleotides: 2. In DNA, the CDR3 is TGTGCCAGTAGTGTACAGGGGGAAAAACTGTTTTTT. It encodes CASSVQGEKLFF. Together with reference TRBV19 and TRBJ1-4, the CDR3 gives the full variable domain: DGGITQSPKYLFRKEGQNVTLSCEQNLNHDAMYWYRQDPGQGLRLIYYSQIVNDFQKGDIAEGYSVSREKKESFPLTVTSAQKNPTAFYLCASSVQGEKLFFGSGTQLSVL.

CDR3 sequence reads: CASSPPRDRGLAGELFF. DNA of the CDR3: TGTGCCAGCAGTCCCCCACGGGACAGGGGCTTAGCCGGGGAGCTGTTTTTT. The genes are TRBV6-2 or TRBV6-3 and TRBJ2-2, with TRBD1 matching 10 bases. Germline CDR1 reads MNHEY; CDR2 reads SVGEGT. Trimming at V came to 5 bases and at J to 6 bases, leaving 12 bases not matched to a gene. The CDR3 covers 17 residues.